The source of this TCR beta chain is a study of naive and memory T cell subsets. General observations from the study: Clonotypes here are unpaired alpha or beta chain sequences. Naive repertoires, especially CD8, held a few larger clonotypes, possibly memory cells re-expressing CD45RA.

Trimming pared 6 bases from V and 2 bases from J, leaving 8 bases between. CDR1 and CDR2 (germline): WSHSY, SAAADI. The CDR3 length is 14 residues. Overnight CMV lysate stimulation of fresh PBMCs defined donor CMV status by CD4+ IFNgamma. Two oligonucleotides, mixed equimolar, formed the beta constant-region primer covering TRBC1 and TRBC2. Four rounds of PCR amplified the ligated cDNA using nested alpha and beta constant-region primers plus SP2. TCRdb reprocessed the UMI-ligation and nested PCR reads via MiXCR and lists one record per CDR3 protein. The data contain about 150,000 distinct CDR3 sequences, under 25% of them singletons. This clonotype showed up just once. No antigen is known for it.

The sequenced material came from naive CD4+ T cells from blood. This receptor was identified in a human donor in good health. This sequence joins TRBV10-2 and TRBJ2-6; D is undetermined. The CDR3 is CASRAAAGANVLTF. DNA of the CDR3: TGCGCCAGCAGGGCAGCAGCTGGGGCCAACGTCCTGACTTTC.